The 27 T cell receptor beta chains given below trace back to one sample, sequenced in a study of a mutant IDH1 vaccine in newly diagnosed glioma. The time point was: week 11, during vaccination. Each dose of the vaccine consisted of 300 ug of mutant IDH1 20-mer peptide, with topical imiquimod. Clones were read by immunoSEQ multiplex PCR, and TCRdb kept only the in-frame ones, dropping some. The sample includes about 35,000 clones, 80% of them seen just once. Their antigen targets remain unknown. This material consisted of peripheral blood mononuclear cells (PBMCs), taken from a glioma patient whose treatment included an IDH1 peptide vaccine. These receptors all come from a woman aged 25-40 years with glioma. Some clones in this sample may be carry-over from other donors' samples.

The rearrangement uses TRBV25-1 and TRBJ2-1, with TRBD2 matching 11 bases. The V gene end was trimmed by 3 bases and the J gene end by 6 bases; junction bases not matched to a gene: 4. There are 15 residues in the CDR3. The germline gives CDR1 MGHDK, CDR2 SYGVNS. DNA for the CDR3: TGTGCCAGCAGTGATAGCGGGAGGGAACTCAATGAGCAGTTCTTC. It encodes CASSDSGRELNEQFF.

The chain carries TRBV5-6 and TRBJ2-3, with D possibly called TRBD1 or TRBD2 (5 bases each). V was pared by 9 bases and J by 6 bases, with 20 bases between. This CDR3 spans 14 amino acids. In germline, CDR1 is SGHDT, CDR2 YYEEEE. The CDR3 reads CATQIEGRGDTQYF. DNA of the CDR3: TGTGCCACCCAGATAGAGGGGAGAGGTGATACGCAGTATTTT.

The V and J genes are TRBV19 and TRBJ1-1, with D tentatively TRBD1 (5 bases). Looked up from germline, CDR1 is LNHDA and CDR2 is SQIVND (reference sequence). This CDR3 has 14 residues. Trimming cost V 5 bases and J 3 bases, with 13 bases left between them. The DNA for the CDR3 is TGTGCCAGTAGTTTGGGGGTTCGGGACACTGAAGCTTTCTTT. Translating gives CASSLGVRDTEAFF.

The genes are TRBV7-8 and TRBJ1-5, with D possibly matching TRBD1 (6 bases). This CDR3 comprises 15 residues. Germline CDR1 and CDR2: SGHVS and FQNEAQ. V was shortened by 2 bases and J by 5 bases, with 13 bases between the two germline ends. CDR3 DNA: TGTGCCAGCAGCTTAATCTCAGGGGCGGATCAGCCCCAGCATTTT. Translation: CASSLISGADQPQHF.

This rearrangement joins TRBV19 to TRBJ1-2; TRBD1 matches at 9 bases. The V gene's germline CDR1 is LNHDA and CDR2 SQIVND (reference sequence). V was clipped by 0 bases and J by 0 bases; unmatched bases: 8. The CDR3 contains 18 residues. CDR3 in DNA: TGTGCCAGTAGTATAGAGAGGACAGGGGTTACGGCTAACTATGGCTACACCTTC. Translated: CASSIERTGVTANYGYTF.

This clone was recorded a few times. The CDR3 nucleotides are TGTGCCAGCAGTGCAATGGATACAAGAGATGGAGCTTTCTTT. Its translation is CASSAMDTRDGAFF. The V and J genes are TRBV6-1 and TRBJ1-1; D remains ambiguous. The CDR3 runs 14 residues. CDR1 and CDR2 (germline): MNHNS, SASEGT. Trimming took 4 bases from V and 10 from J, leaving 19 bases between them.

This clone has just a few counts. J is TRBJ1-4 and V is TRBV7-9; 11 bases align to TRBD1. Germline CDR1 reads SEHNR; CDR2 reads FQNEAQ (reference sequence). With 7 bases clipped from V and 4 bases from J, the junction kept 5 bases outside the gene matches. The length of the CDR3 is 15 residues. The CDR3 protein is CASTPGQGVNEKLFF. In DNA form, the CDR3 reads TGTGCCAGCACCCCGGGACAGGGGGTTAATGAAAAACTGTTTTTT.

This clone came up a few times. The chain links TRBV7-2 to TRBJ1-2, with D tentatively TRBD1 (5 bases). V was clipped by 10 bases and J by 4 bases, with 16 bases between them. Per the germline V gene, CDR1 is SGHTA and CDR2 is FQGNSA. The CDR3 sequence is 13 residues long. CDR3 coding DNA: TGTGCCAACCTAATTCAGGGACGCTATGGCTACACCTTC. Translating it yields CANLIQGRYGYTF.

The genes are TRBV10-3 and TRBJ2-7; no firm D call. This CDR3 is built from 13 residues. In germline, CDR1 is ENHRY, CDR2 SYGVKD. Trimming pared 3 bases from V and 3 bases from J, leaving 9 bases between. The CDR3 DNA is TGTGCCATCAGTGACCCACGATACTACGAGCAGTACTTC. Its translation is CAISDPRYYEQYF.

This chain links TRBV6-1 with TRBJ2-7; no clear D gene. Trimming shortened V by 6 bases and J by 2 bases, and 14 bases separated the two germline ends. This CDR3 spans 14 amino acids. Germline V gene sequence: CDR1 MNHNS, CDR2 SASEGT. CDR3 protein: CASSLVINTYEQYF. The DNA for the CDR3 is TGTGCCAGCAGCCTAGTGATTAACACCTACGAGCAGTACTTC.

The J gene is TRBJ2-1, the V gene TRBV2; D perhaps matches TRBD2 (6 bases). This CDR3 is 15 amino acids long. Germline CDR1 is SNHLY and CDR2 is FYNNEI. V shed 8 bases and J shed 1 base, with 15 bases lying between them. The CDR3 DNA reads as TGTGCCAGCTGTCGAGCGGAGGGGTCCTACAATGAGCAGTTCTTC. This encodes CASCRAEGSYNEQFF.

CDR3 amino acids: CASRIPRDRGGYGYTF. The CDR3 region has the DNA TGTGCCAGCAGGATTCCCCGGGACAGGGGTGGGTATGGCTACACCTTC. The chain employs TRBV27 and TRBJ1-2; 10 positions agree with TRBD1. Per the germline V gene, CDR1 is MNHEY and CDR2 is SMNVEV (reference sequence). V lost 6 bases to trimming and J lost 5 bases; unmatched junction nucleotides: 12. This CDR3 comprises 16 residues.

The rearrangement uses TRBV4-1 and TRBJ2-5; 8 bases line up with TRBD1. J was trimmed by 5 bases and V by 4 bases; bases with no gene match: 6. This CDR3 comprises 14 residues. Per the germline V gene, CDR1 is MGHRA and CDR2 is YSYEKL. CDR3 DNA sequence: TGCGCCAGCAGCCGCCCGGACAGGGCTGAGACCCAGTACTTC. It encodes CASSRPDRAETQYF.

This rearrangement joins TRBV6-6 to TRBJ1-4, with D possibly matching TRBD1 (5 bases). The CDR3 totals 14 residues. Trimming removed 7 bases from V and 1 base from J, with 10 bases in between. Germline assignment: CDR1 MNHNY and CDR2 SVGAGI (reference sequence). Here the CDR3 reads CASTITGTNEKLFF. CDR3 sequence (DNA): TGTGCCAGCACAATAACAGGAACTAATGAAAAACTGTTTTTT.

The chain has TRBV18 and TRBJ2-1; 9 bases line up with TRBD2. Trimming cost V 2 bases and J 4 bases; bases outside gene matches: 6. Germline loops: CDR1 KGHSH, CDR2 LQKENI. The CDR3 is made up of 16 amino acids. The CDR3 region is CASSPGREGRYNEQFF. CDR3 DNA sequence: TGTGCCAGCTCACCAGGGCGGGAGGGCCGGTACAATGAGCAGTTCTTC.

V is TRBV7-9 and J is TRBJ2-2; D is unresolved. V was pared by 5 bases and J by 7 bases, with 11 bases between. From germline, CDR1 is SEHNR and CDR2 FQNEAQ (reference sequence). The length of the CDR3 is 13 residues. The DNA for the CDR3 is TGTGCCAGCAGCCCGGCCGTAGGCGGGGAGCTGTTTTTT. Translating gives CASSPAVGGELFF.

This clone was seen just once. The chain has TRBV11-1 and TRBJ2-7, with 9 nucleotides matching TRBD1. The CDR3 spans 14 residues. Germline-derived CDR1 and CDR2 are SGHAT and FQDESV (reference sequence). Trimming at V came to 5 bases and at J to 0 bases, leaving 2 bases not matched to a gene. CDR3: CASSPGQGSYEQYF. The CDR3, as DNA: TGTGCCAGCAGCCCGGGACAGGGCTCCTACGAGCAGTACTTC.

V gene TRBV30 combines with J gene TRBJ1-1; D gene ambiguous. Germline V gene sequence: CDR1 GTSNPN, CDR2 SVGIG (reference sequence). V lost 2 bases, J lost 5 bases, and 9 bases lay in between. The CDR3 runs to 12 residues. The CDR3 DNA is TGTGCCTGGAGTTACACCGGGACTGAAGCTTTCTTT. Its protein is CAWSYTGTEAFF.

On this clone itself: One end of the junction is discordant with germline, which a read error may explain. The J gene is TRBJ2-7, the V gene TRBV9; D is possibly TRBD1 or TRBD2 (5 bases each). CDR1 and CDR2 from the germline V gene are SGDLS and YYNGEE. This CDR3 is built from 12 residues. CDR3 nucleotides: TGTGCCAGCAGCCCCGGGACGGATCCGATACACTTC. This encodes CASSPGTDPIHF.

This clone has only one observation. The rearrangement joins TRBV27 to TRBJ1-2; D perhaps matches TRBD1 (5 bases). The CDR3 consists of 14 residues. CDR1 is MNHEY and CDR2 is SMNVEV in the germline V gene (reference sequence). Trimming removed 6 bases from V and 8 bases from J, with 19 bases in between. The CDR3 DNA is TGTGCCAGCAGGCCGGGACCGGGGAGCGGGGGCTACACCTTC. The encoded protein is CASRPGPGSGGYTF.

This chain links TRBV7-9 with TRBJ1-1; weak D call: TRBD1 (6 bases). The germline V and J ends were trimmed by 5 bases and 6 bases, with 13 bases remaining between them. Germline-derived CDR1 and CDR2 are SEHNR and FQNEAQ (reference sequence). This CDR3 comprises 13 residues. DNA for the CDR3: TGTGCCAGCAGCCGAGATAGGACAGCTGAAGCTTTCTTT. The encoded protein is CASSRDRTAEAFF.

The chain links TRBV12-5 to TRBJ2-7; D not certain. Germline CDR1 and CDR2: LGHNT and FRNRAP. V was clipped by 0 bases and J by 0 bases, with 15 bases between them. This CDR3 is built from 17 residues. CDR3 in DNA: TGTGCTAGTGGTTTGGTCTTAGGGAAGGGAAGCTCCTACGAGCAGTACTTC. Translation: CASGLVLGKGSSYEQYF.

V usage is TRBV30 and J usage is TRBJ1-6, with D uncertain. This CDR3 has 14 residues. Between the trimmed V and J ends, which lost 4 bases and 4 bases, there was a span of 11 bases. CDR1 GTSNPN and CDR2 SVGIG come from the germline V gene (reference sequence). The CDR3 nucleotides are TGTGCCTGGACGGCAGGAGCTTATAATTCACCCCTCCACTTT. This codes for CAWTAGAYNSPLHF.

This clone was counted a few times. The chain couples TRBV6-1 to TRBJ1-1; no firm D call. Trimming pared 2 bases from V and 10 bases from J, leaving 14 bases between. Germline lookup yields CDR1 MNHNS and CDR2 SASEGT. This CDR3 spans 13 amino acids. Here the CDR3 reads CASSEILTLLAFF. The CDR3 DNA follows: TGTGCCAGCAGTGAAATCCTAACTCTCTTAGCTTTCTTT.

The J gene is TRBJ2-1, the V gene TRBV9; D not resolved. V lost 4 bases, J lost 4 bases, and 9 bases lay in between. Germline values: CDR1 SGDLS, CDR2 YYNGEE. The CDR3 consists of 13 residues. CDR3 in amino acids: CASSFELYNEQFF. DNA for the CDR3: TGTGCCAGCAGCTTTGAGTTGTACAATGAGCAGTTCTTC.

The chain employs TRBV28 and TRBJ1-5; D possibly corresponds to TRBD1 (5 bases). The CDR3 loop spans 16 amino acids. Trimming shortened V by 5 bases and J by 0 bases, and 14 bases separated the two germline ends. Germline V CDR1 and CDR2: MDHEN, SYDVKM. The CDR3 DNA reads as TGTGCCAGCAGTCCCTCAGGGAGTTTTAGCAATCAGCCCCAGCATTTT. As protein: CASSPSGSFSNQPQHF.

The chain couples TRBV7-6 to TRBJ2-1; 8 bases are a match to TRBD2. The CDR3 has 16 amino acids. Germline loops: CDR1 SGHVS, CDR2 FNYEAQ. Losses at the gene ends were 1 base for V and 8 bases for J; bases not matched to a gene: 10. CDR3 sequence reads: CASSLEVPAGAYEQFF. CDR3 sequence (DNA): TGTGCCAGCAGCTTAGAGGTCCCAGCGGGAGCGTATGAGCAGTTCTTC.